The clone carrying this TCR beta chain was seen many times. The library was built from roughly 400 ng RNA with molecular barcoded adaptors for alpha/delta and beta/gamma chains. MiXCR, run by TCRdb on the reads, gives a single entry per CDR3 protein. The data contain over 45,000 distinct CDR3 sequences, roughly 19% of them singletons. This record belongs to a study of read filtering for tumor transcriptome and immune sequencing. Germline V gene sequence: CDR1 MDHEN, CDR2 SYDVKM. This CDR3 region has 13 residues. V gave up 2 bases and J gave up 4 bases, with 7 bases separating them. V gene TRBV28 combines with J gene TRBJ2-3; D is uncertain. This receptor was obtained from a donor at least 40 years old with multiple myeloma. Sequencing used a population of CD138-negative cells sorted from bone marrow. CDR3 DNA sequence: TGTGCCAGCAGTTTACCGTGGGCAGATACGCAGTATTTT. Translated, it gives CASSLPWADTQYF.